The entry below describes one T cell receptor (beta chain). Antigen: not known. This sample is part of a study of cytomegalovirus exposure and HLA in healthy donors. Findings and caveats of the study: In a later analysis, DRB1 alleles had the most associated TCRs; HLA-C alleles the fewest.

The PCR used 60 Vbeta and 13 Jbeta primers. Clones were sequenced by immunoSEQ multiplex PCR, and TCRdb holds only the in-frame ones, with some missing. The data show over 200,000 clones, just under 85% seen once. There are 16 residues in the CDR3. The V gene end was trimmed by 1 base and the J gene end by 4 bases; junction bases not matched to a gene: 9. Germline CDR1 SGHNT, CDR2 YENEEA. The sample was PBMCs. The clonotype was recovered from a woman in her 40s in good health and CMV-seronegative. The genes are TRBV11-3 and TRBJ2-5, with 7 positions matching TRBD1. The CDR3 region has the DNA TGTGCCAGCAGCTTAGGACAGGGTATGATCGCAGAGACCCAGTACTTC. Encoded protein: CASSLGQGMIAETQYF.